These 28 T cell receptor beta chains came from one sample sequenced in a study of cytomegalovirus exposure and HLA in healthy donors. A multiplex PCR was run with 60 Vbeta primers and 13 Jbeta primers. The assay was immunoSEQ multiplex PCR, and TCRdb's table has in-frame clones only and misses some. Of approximately 240,000 clones in the sample, over 65% are singletons; the top ten hold roughly 2.6%. Material for sequencing was PBMCs. The source is an older woman in good health and CMV-seropositive.

The chain joins TRBV5-6 to TRBJ1-1, with 7 positions matching TRBD1. V was pared by 1 base and J by 7 bases, with 4 bases of the junction left unmatched. The CDR3 is 13 residues long. Germline V gene data show CDR1 as SGHDT and CDR2 as YYEEEE. The CDR3 spells CASSLRSGGEAFF. CDR3 in DNA: TGTGCCAGCAGCTTGCGATCAGGGGGTGAAGCTTTCTTT.

The chain uses TRBV19 and TRBJ1-6; 7 bases agree with TRBD1. This CDR3 spans 15 amino acids. CDR1 LNHDA and CDR2 SQIVND come from the germline V gene (reference sequence). V gave up 4 bases and J gave up 7 bases; unmatched junction bases: 7. CDR3: CASSTNRDSNSPLHF. CDR3 sequence (DNA): TGTGCCAGTAGTACCAATAGGGACAGCAATTCACCCCTCCACTTT.

This clone was recorded once. The rearrangement links TRBV28 to TRBJ1-4; the D gene is possibly TRBD1 (6 bases). Germline lookup yields CDR1 MDHEN and CDR2 SYDVKM. CDR3 length: 15 residues. The ends were cut back, 7 bases at V and 7 bases at J, with 19 bases in the middle. CDR3 sequence reads: CASMGWSRGSEKLFF. CDR3 coding DNA: TGTGCCAGCATGGGGTGGAGCAGGGGAAGTGAAAAACTGTTTTTT.

Comments on this clone: Other DNA sequences in this sample translate to the same CDR3. In DNA form, the CDR3 reads TGTGCCTGGAGTGTAACGGGGGGTGGCTATGGCTACACCTTC. Its translation is CAWSVTGGGYGYTF. This rearrangement joins TRBV30 to TRBJ1-2, with D possibly being TRBD1 (5 bases). Germline V gene data show CDR1 as GTSNPN and CDR2 as SVGIG (reference sequence). V shed 0 bases and J shed 4 bases, with 12 bases lying between them. The CDR3 has 14 amino acids.

This chain uses TRBV5-4 with TRBJ1-2; TRBD1 might be the D (5 bases). This CDR3 region has 13 residues. Germline V gene data show CDR1 as SGHNT and CDR2 as YYREEE (reference sequence). V lost 8 bases and J lost 4, with 15 bases in between. The CDR3 nucleotides are TGTGCCAGTAGACGTGACAGCCCCTATGGCTACACCTTC. This translates into CASRRDSPYGYTF.

This chain connects TRBV29-1 to TRBJ1-1; D uncertain. V dropped 4 bases and J dropped 0 bases, with 9 bases sitting between them. CDR1 is SQVTM and CDR2 is ANQGSEA in the germline V gene. The CDR3 has 13 amino acids. The CDR3 spells CSVGTRLNTEAFF. The DNA for the CDR3 is TGCAGCGTTGGGACTAGGCTGAACACTGAAGCTTTCTTT.

V and J are TRBV11-2 and TRBJ2-7, with D perhaps TRBD1 (6 bases). Trimming removed 0 bases from V and 5 bases from J, with 17 bases in between. The V gene's germline CDR1 is SGHAT and CDR2 FQNNGV. The CDR3 has 16 residues. For the CDR3, the DNA is TGTGCCAGCAGCTTAGAACCCAGGGGCAGCATACACGAGCAGTACTTC. The encoded protein is CASSLEPRGSIHEQYF.

The chain couples TRBV9 to TRBJ2-7, with D maybe TRBD1 (6 bases). V lost 3 bases and J lost 2, with 12 bases in between. The CDR3 is 14 residues long. Germline V gene lookup returns CDR1 SGDLS and CDR2 YYNGEE. Here the CDR3 reads CASSARDNAYEQYF. CDR3 bases: TGTGCCAGCAGCGCCCGGGACAATGCCTACGAGCAGTACTTC.

The chain carries TRBV7-6 and TRBJ1-5, with TRBD1 identical over 8 bases. With 3 bases clipped from V and 7 bases from J, the junction kept 8 bases outside the gene matches. This CDR3 region has 15 residues. Germline V CDR1 and CDR2: SGHVS, FNYEAQ. This chain's CDR3 is CASSLGQEGWQPQHF. Written as DNA, the CDR3 is TGTGCCAGCAGCTTGGGACAGGAGGGGTGGCAGCCCCAGCATTTT.

J is TRBJ1-4 and V is TRBV10-3; 9 bases are shared with TRBD1. Germline CDR1 and CDR2: ENHRY and SYGVKD. This CDR3 is built from 13 residues. The junction had 2 bases not matched to a gene; V was cut back by 4 bases and J by 8 bases. CDR3 region: CAISGQGDEKLFF. The CDR3 DNA sequence: TGTGCCATCAGTGGACAGGGGGACGAAAAACTGTTTTTT.

In its sample, this clone was seen a few times. The rearrangement links TRBV19 to TRBJ1-1; unclear D gene. The germline V gene has CDR1 LNHDA and CDR2 SQIVND (reference sequence). CDR3 size: 15 residues. Deletions cut 0 bases from V and 5 bases from J, with 13 bases between. CDR3 in DNA: TGTGCCAGTAGTATAGACAACCGACTCATTACTGAAGCTTTCTTT. This sequence encodes CASSIDNRLITEAFF. Combining the CDR3 with reference TRBV19 and TRBJ1-1 gives the whole variable domain DGGITQSPKYLFRKEGQNVTLSCEQNLNHDAMYWYRQDPGQGLRLIYYSQIVNDFQKGDIAEGYSVSREKKESFPLTVTSAQKNPTAFYLCASSIDNRLITEAFFGQGTRLTVV.

This sequence joins TRBV2 and TRBJ2-3, with a tentative D call TRBD2 (5 bases). V lost 7 bases, J lost 8 bases, and 13 bases lay in between. The CDR3 is made up of 12 amino acids. CDR1 is SNHLY and CDR2 is FYNNEI in the germline V gene. CDR3: CASTALRGTQYF. The CDR3 nucleotides are TGTGCCAGCACGGCCTTACGGGGTACGCAGTATTTT.

The rearrangement links TRBV28 to TRBJ2-7; maybe TRBD2 (6 bases). Germline CDR1 MDHEN, CDR2 SYDVKM. CDR3 size: 14 residues. V was clipped by 6 bases and J by 4 bases, with 16 bases between them. The CDR3 DNA is TGTGCCAGCAGCCGGGGGAAGGGGTCATACGAGCAGTACTTC. Translation: CASSRGKGSYEQYF.

As DNA, the CDR3 is TGTGCCAGCAGCTTACAGGGGGGAAGGAACAATGAGCAGTTCTTC. Its protein is CASSLQGGRNNEQFF. The chain joins TRBV7-2 to TRBJ2-1, with D possibly being TRBD1 (7 bases). This CDR3 region has 15 residues. The germline gives CDR1 SGHTA, CDR2 FQGNSA. V lost 2 bases, J lost 5 bases, and 13 bases lay in between.

The J gene is TRBJ2-7, the V gene TRBV10-3; TRBD1 might be the D (6 bases). The germline CDR1 and CDR2 sequences are ENHRY and SYGVKD. The CDR3 sequence is 14 residues long. V was cut by 7 bases and J by 3 bases, with 16 bases left in between. Written as DNA, the CDR3 is TGTGCCATCACCTCAAAGGACAGCGGCTACGAGCAGTACTTC. Translation: CAITSKDSGYEQYF.

The V and J genes are TRBV7-2 and TRBJ2-2, with a tentative D call TRBD1 (6 bases). CDR3 size: 15 residues. Germline-derived CDR1 and CDR2 are SGHTA and FQGNSA. Trimming pared 4 bases from V and 0 bases from J, leaving 9 bases between. This CDR3 is CASSWTATNTGELFF. The CDR3 DNA follows: TGTGCCAGCAGCTGGACAGCGACGAACACCGGGGAGCTGTTTTTT.

This rearrangement joins TRBV19 to TRBJ1-4, with 10 bases fitting TRBD1. The germline V gene encodes CDR1 LNHDA and CDR2 SQIVND (reference sequence). The CDR3 has 14 residues. V dropped 5 bases and J dropped 6; count of bases not matched to a gene: 3. The CDR3 DNA reads as TGTGCCAGTAGTCCGGGACAGGGGTATGAAAAACTGTTTTTT. It specifies CASSPGQGYEKLFF.

This chain links TRBV5-4 with TRBJ1-6, with D uncertain. From germline, CDR1 is SGHNT and CDR2 YYREEE (reference sequence). The CDR3 sequence is 15 residues long. V lost 0 bases, J lost 0 bases, and 4 bases lay in between. CDR3 sequence reads: CASSLVSSYNSPLHF. The CDR3 DNA is TGTGCCAGCAGCTTGGTTAGCTCCTATAATTCACCCCTCCACTTT.

This clone turned up a few times. The chain uses TRBV9 and TRBJ2-7; no clear D gene. CDR1 and CDR2 from the germline V gene are SGDLS and YYNGEE. The V end was cut by 0 bases, the J end by 0 bases, with 10 bases between. The CDR3 has 15 amino acids. CDR3 in amino acids: CASSVGTDGSYEQYF. The CDR3 nucleotides read TGTGCCAGCAGCGTAGGTACTGATGGCTCCTACGAGCAGTACTTC.

The J gene is TRBJ1-3, the V gene TRBV7-2; 10 nucleotides agree with TRBD1. Germline V lookup: CDR1 SGHTA, CDR2 FQGNSA. This CDR3 region has 17 residues. V was pared by 5 bases and J by 3 bases, with 10 bases of the junction left unmatched. This CDR3 reads CASSVPGQGSGGNTIYF. CDR3 nucleotides: TGTGCCAGCAGCGTACCGGGACAGGGGTCAGGTGGAAACACCATATATTTT.

This sequence joins TRBV19 and TRBJ2-7, with 10 bases aligning to TRBD2. CDR3 length: 15 residues. Trimming cost V 3 bases and J 3 bases; bases outside gene matches: 5. The germline V gene has CDR1 LNHDA and CDR2 SQIVND (reference sequence). The chain's CDR3 is CASSIRTSGDYEQYF. The CDR3 DNA follows: TGTGCCAGTAGTATTCGGACTAGCGGTGACTACGAGCAGTACTTC.

The V and J genes are TRBV4-2 and TRBJ1-6; D call uncertain. The V end was cut by 0 bases, the J end by 7 bases, with 16 bases between. Germline loops: CDR1 LGHNA, CDR2 YNFKEQ. CDR3 size: 17 residues. The CDR3 sequence: CASSQDPHGRINSPLHF. The CDR3 DNA reads TGTGCCAGCAGCCAAGACCCTCATGGGCGAATAAATTCACCCCTCCACTTT.

This chain connects TRBV5-1 to TRBJ1-6; 7 nucleotides line up with TRBD1. Germline V CDR1 and CDR2: SGHRS, YFSETQ. Germline trimming cut 2 bases from V and 5 bases from J; bases unmatched to any gene: 1. CDR3 size: 14 residues. CDR3 DNA sequence: TGCGCCAGCAGCTTCGGACAGGATAATTCACCCCTCCACTTT. It translates to CASSFGQDNSPLHF.

This chain links TRBV2 with TRBJ2-5; D uncertain. The CDR3 has 12 amino acids. V lost 7 bases to trimming and J lost 4 bases, with 10 bases between them. Germline CDR1 SNHLY, CDR2 FYNNEI. CDR3 region: CASNPEVETQYF. CDR3 bases: TGTGCCAGCAATCCAGAAGTAGAGACCCAGTACTTC.

V is TRBV27 and J is TRBJ1-1, with a tentative D call TRBD1 (6 bases). CDR1 is MNHEY and CDR2 is SMNVEV in the germline V gene (reference sequence). This CDR3 has 13 residues. Trimming shortened V by 6 bases and J by 7 bases, and 15 bases separated the two germline ends. CDR3 coding DNA: TGTGCCAGCAGCACCGGGGGGCGGAATGAAGCTTTCTTT. Translating gives CASSTGGRNEAFF.

The CDR3 bases are TGTGCCAGCAGCTCCCTTACAGGGGGAGGCGGCTACGAGCAGTACTTC. Protein sequence: CASSSLTGGGGYEQYF. The V and J genes are TRBV7-8 and TRBJ2-7; 8 nucleotides line up with TRBD1. The V and J ends lost 4 bases and 3 bases, in that order; junction bases with no gene match: 11. This CDR3 comprises 16 residues. In germline, CDR1 is SGHVS, CDR2 FQNEAQ.

The CDR3 sequence: CASSPTGRGYTF. The CDR3 DNA sequence: TGTGCCAGCTCACCAACAGGGCGCGGCTACACCTTC. The chain combines TRBV18 with TRBJ1-2; tentatively, D is TRBD1 (6 bases). The CDR3 loop spans 12 amino acids. V was shortened by 2 bases and J by 8 bases, with 9 bases between the two germline ends. Germline lookup yields CDR1 KGHSH and CDR2 LQKENI.

This chain links TRBV5-1 with TRBJ2-2; 9 nucleotides line up with TRBD2. With 0 bases clipped from V and 5 bases from J, the junction kept 8 bases outside the gene matches. CDR1 and CDR2 (germline): SGHRS, YFSETQ. This CDR3 has 17 residues. As DNA, the CDR3 is TGCGCCAGCAGCTTGGCATTAGCGGGAGTAGGTACCGGGGAGCTGTTTTTT. Translation gives CASSLALAGVGTGELFF.